This is a list of T cell receptor beta chains from one sample in a study of OX40 agonist ivuxolimab in advanced cancers. TCRdb's copy holds only in-frame clones and misses some; the assay was immunoSEQ multiplex PCR. The sample consists of about 38,000 clones, nearly 90% of them appearing once. Specimen: CD4+ or CD8+ T cells sorted from blood, collected in a trial of the OX40 agonist ivuxolimab. Receptors were obtained from an adult with an advanced solid tumor such as melanoma, head and neck, liver or kidney cancer. Each CDR3 is given with its conserved first and last residue. The D gene is left open where the match is weak. Clone size is not always given. Where it is, it says once, few, many or a class for expanded clones.

j_call d_call clone_size v_call cdr3_nt cdr3_aa
TRBJ1-6 TRBD1 NA TRBV6-6 TGTGCCAGCCTAGGACAGGGGGATTCACCCCTCCACTTT CASLGQGDSPLHF
TRBJ2-5 TRBD2 NA TRBV11-3 TGTGCCAGCAGCTTAGAAGGCGGGAGAGGGTTGGAGACCCAGTACTTC CASSLEGGRGLETQYF
TRBJ2-7 TRBD1 NA TRBV4-3 TGCGCCAGCAGCCAGACCCAGGGGGTGGAGCAGTACTTC CASSQTQGVEQYF
TRBJ2-1 NA NA TRBV7-6 TGTGCCAGCAGCTTAAGTATGGCTAGCTGGGACGATGAGCAGTTCTTC CASSLSMASWDDEQFF
TRBJ2-7 TRBD1 NA TRBV5-1 TGCGCCAGCAGCCCCGAGGGGACAGGGATCCACGAGCAGTACTTC CASSPEGTGIHEQYF
TRBJ1-1 TRBD1 NA TRBV11-3 TGTGCCAGCAGCTCAGGGACAGCGAACACTGAAGCTTTCTTT CASSSGTANTEAFF
TRBJ2-7 NA NA TRBV19 TGTGCCAGTAGTATAGGACACAACTACGAGCAGTACTTC CASSIGHNYEQYF
TRBJ2-3 NA NA TRBV29-1 TGCAGCGCTCCCGGGGATACGCAGTATTTT CSAPGDTQYF
TRBJ2-7 NA once TRBV25-1 TGTGCCAGCAGTGAAACCGGCACCTACGAGCAGTACTTC CASSETGTYEQYF
TRBJ2-7 NA NA TRBV7-9 TGTGCCAGCAGCTCCCACGGGAGCTCCTACGAGCAGTACTTC CASSSHGSSYEQYF
TRBJ1-4 NA NA TRBV30 TGTGCCTGGAAAGGGGGTAATGAAAAACTGTTTTTT CAWKGGNEKLFF
TRBJ2-1 NA NA TRBV6-5 TGTGCCAGCAGTTACTCAGGGCTGGGGCACAATGAGCAGTTCTTC CASSYSGLGHNEQFF
TRBJ2-3 TRBD2 NA TRBV10-3 TGTGCCATCAGTGAGTCGGCTAGCGGGACCTCACGTACGCAGTATTTT CAISESASGTSRTQYF
TRBJ2-3 NA NA TRBV6-6 TGTGCCAGCAACCCGGATACGCAGTATTTT CASNPDTQYF
TRBJ2-3 NA NA TRBV11-2 TGTGCCAGCAGCCCTTGGGGGGCAGATACGCAGTATTTT CASSPWGADTQYF
TRBJ1-1 NA few TRBV28 TGTGCCAGCTCGCCGATTGGGGGAGGCACTGAAGCTTTCTTT CASSPIGGGTEAFF
TRBJ1-1 NA NA TRBV7-6 TGTGCCAGCAGCCCTAGCCGGGGGTTTGAAGCTTTCTTT CASSPSRGFEAFF
TRBJ2-7 NA NA TRBV28 TGTGCCAGCACCTGGCAGCTTAACACCTCCTACGAGCAGTACTTC CASTWQLNTSYEQYF
TRBJ2-5 NA NA TRBV6-5 TGTGCCAGCAGTTACTCGAACACGCTAGGGGTGGAGACCCAGTACTTC CASSYSNTLGVETQYF
TRBJ2-5 NA NA TRBV19 TGTGCCAGTAGTATAGATAGTGGTAGTCGACAGACCCAGTACTTC CASSIDSGSRQTQYF
TRBJ2-1 NA NA TRBV9 TGTGCCAGCAGCGTGGGGGGCCTTTTTAATGAGCAGTTCTTC CASSVGGLFNEQFF
TRBJ2-2 NA NA TRBV7-9 TGTGCCAGCAGCCTACCCGGCCCCACCGGGGAGCTGTTTTTT CASSLPGPTGELFF
TRBJ1-1 TRBD1 NA TRBV27 TGTGCCAGCACCTGGACAGGGGGCAACACTGAAGCTTTCTTT CASTWTGGNTEAFF
TRBJ2-3 NA NA TRBV11-1 TGTGCCAGCAGTCTCCTCGGGGATACGCAGTATTTT CASSLLGDTQYF
TRBJ1-1 NA few TRBV25-1 TGTGCCAGCAGAGAATCTGGGAAGGAAGCTTTCTTT CASRESGKEAFF
TRBJ2-5 NA NA TRBV7-6 TGTGCCAGCAGCTCCCCCGAGGGTGAGACCCAGTACTTC CASSSPEGETQYF
TRBJ2-3 NA NA TRBV6-5 TGTGCCAGCAGTTGGGACACAGATACGCAGTATTTT CASSWDTDTQYF
TRBJ2-5 TRBD2 once TRBV13 TGTGCCAGCAGCTTCGAGCGGGGGGGAGAAGAGACCCAGTACTTC CASSFERGGEETQYF
TRBJ2-1 TRBD1 NA TRBV6-5 TGTGCCAGCAGTGGGACAGGGTACAATGAGCAGTTCTTC CASSGTGYNEQFF
TRBJ1-2 NA NA TRBV4-3 TGCGCCAGCAGCCACAAGAGCCTGGACTTAGAGGGCTACACCTTC CASSHKSLDLEGYTF
TRBJ2-1 TRBD2 NA TRBV6-6 TGTGCCAGCAGTTCCTCAAGCGGGGGACTGTACAATGAGCAGTTCTTC CASSSSSGGLYNEQFF
TRBJ2-7 NA NA TRBV7-9 TGTGCCAGCAGCTTCAATCCAGGGGTGAACGAGCAGTACTTC CASSFNPGVNEQYF
TRBJ1-4 NA few TRBV19 TGTGCCAGTAGTATTGACCCTTCGGCCAGCGCTTGGGGGGATGAGGAAAAACTGTTTTTT CASSIDPSASAWGDEEKLFF
TRBJ1-2 TRBD1 NA TRBV19 TGTGCCAGTAGTCCTACAGGGGGCGCGGTCTATGGCTACACCTTC CASSPTGGAVYGYTF
TRBJ2-2 NA NA TRBV9 TGTGCCAGCAGCGTACCCCTACGGGACACAGTCAACGCGAACACCGGGGAGCTGTTTTTT CASSVPLRDTVNANTGELFF
TRBJ2-7 TRBD1 NA TRBV27 TGTGCCAGCAGTTTCGGGACAGGGGGTCACTACGAGCAGTACTTC CASSFGTGGHYEQYF
TRBJ1-4 NA NA TRBV28 TGTGCCAGCAGCTGGACAGAGAATGAAAAACTGTTTTTT CASSWTENEKLFF
TRBJ2-1 NA NA TRBV28 TGTGCCAGCAAATCCCTGGGACCTGCGGAAAATGAGCAGTTCTTC CASKSLGPAENEQFF
TRBJ2-3 NA NA TRBV9 TGTGCCAGCAGCGTAGACCAGGATACGCAGTATTTT CASSVDQDTQYF
TRBJ1-6 NA NA TRBV5-1 TGCGCCAGCAGCTTCGCCGGGGATAATTCACCCCTCCACTTT CASSFAGDNSPLHF
TRBJ1-6 NA few TRBV28 TGTGCCAGCAGCGACAGTCTGTATAATTCACCCCTCCACTTT CASSDSLYNSPLHF
TRBJ2-6 TRBD1 NA TRBV5-4 TGTGCCAGCAGCTTCGGGACAGCATTCTCTGGGGCCAACGTCCTGACTTTC CASSFGTAFSGANVLTF
TRBJ2-2 NA NA TRBV9 TGTGCCAGCAGCGTTAACACCGGGGAGCTGTTTTTT CASSVNTGELFF
TRBJ1-4 NA NA TRBV4-3 TGCGCCAGCAGCCAAGATGTGTATTCGACACCATTGGGAGAAAAACTGTTTTTT CASSQDVYSTPLGEKLFF
TRBJ2-7 NA once TRBV28 TGTGCCAGCAGGTCAGACAGGCCTGGTGGGCAGTACTTC CASRSDRPGGQYF
TRBJ2-7 TRBD2 NA TRBV5-1 TGCGCCAGCAGCATTAGCGGGGGATCCTACGAGCAGTACTTC CASSISGGSYEQYF
TRBJ1-1 TRBD1 NA TRBV9 TGTGCCAGCAGCGTAGACGGGACAGTTATGAACACTGAAGCTTTCTTT CASSVDGTVMNTEAFF
TRBJ1-1 NA NA TRBV27 TGTGCCAGCAGTTTCTTGGACACCACCGAAGCTTTCTTT CASSFLDTTEAFF
TRBJ2-1 NA once TRBV6-5 TGTGCCAGCAGTTACTCCCCGATAAGCTCCTACAATGAGCAGTTCTTC CASSYSPISSYNEQFF
TRBJ1-2 NA once TRBV15 TGTGCCACCAGCAGAGCCGGGACCCTAGACCCTGCCTATGGCTACACCTTC CATSRAGTLDPAYGYTF
TRBJ2-3 TRBD2 NA TRBV9 TGTGCCAGCCGCCATGGGGCGGGGGGCACAGATACGCAGTATTTT CASRHGAGGTDTQYF
TRBJ2-3 TRBD2 NA TRBV27 TGTGCCAGCAGTTTATCACCTAGCGGGAGCACAGATACGCAGTATTTT CASSLSPSGSTDTQYF
TRBJ2-3 NA NA TRBV7-2 TGTGCCAGCAGCCCGGATAGTGAAGATACGCAGTATTTT CASSPDSEDTQYF
TRBJ2-1 NA NA TRBV13 TGTGCCAGCAGCCCTCGAAATGAGCAGTTCTTC CASSPRNEQFF